Below, 21 T cell receptor beta chains from the same sample are listed, as sequenced in a study of type 1 and type 2 diabetes patients (dated by TCRdb to 2016 to 2017). TCRdb records Illumina MiSeq as the sequencer. Genomic DNA from sorted T cell subsets served as template for TCRbeta CDR3 amplification. The TCRbeta CDR3 region was amplified by multiplex PCR with 30 forward and 13 reverse primers. TCRdb itself trimmed the public reads at Q25 with fastp, ran MiXCR and retained productive beta chains. Rows merge per CDR3 protein into single entries with the most common DNA and genes. In this sample the table shows fewer than 300,000 distinct CDR3 sequences, roughly 50% of which occur a single time. The ten largest account for roughly 15% of the sample. Material for sequencing was peripheral blood mononuclear cells (PBMCs). These receptors all come from a man aged 18 to 30 with type 2 diabetes.

J is TRBJ1-2 and V is TRBV27, with a possible D match to TRBD1 (5 bases). Germline CDR1 and CDR2: MNHEY and SMNVEV (reference sequence). Trimming took 0 bases from V and 2 from J, leaving 10 bases between them. The CDR3 is made up of 15 amino acids. CDR3 coding DNA: TGTGCCAGCAGTTTATCCCCCTCAGGGAACTATGGCTACACCTTC. It specifies CASSLSPSGNYGYTF.

This chain connects TRBV28 to TRBJ2-7; no reliable D call. Germline CDR1 MDHEN, CDR2 SYDVKM. This CDR3 comprises 13 residues. The germline V and J ends were trimmed by 4 bases and 2 bases, with 9 bases remaining between them. The CDR3 DNA reads as TGTGCCAGCAGTTCGGCAAAGACCTACGAGCAGTACTTC. Translation: CASSSAKTYEQYF.

This clonotype was observed a single time. The chain combines TRBV27 with TRBJ2-1; a weak D match, TRBD2 (5 bases). The germline CDR1 and CDR2 sequences are MNHEY and SMNVEV (reference sequence). This CDR3 has 13 amino acids. Trimming shortened V by 5 bases and J by 8 bases, and 13 bases separated the two germline ends. In DNA, the CDR3 is TGTGCCAGCAGTCACTCTAGCATCCATGAGCAGTTCTTC. Protein: CASSHSSIHEQFF.

J is TRBJ2-1 and V is TRBV20-1; the D is unclear. The V gene lost 0 bases and the J gene lost 9 bases, with 12 bases spanning the gap. This CDR3 is built from 13 residues. Per germline, CDR1 DFQATT and CDR2 SNEGSKA (reference sequence). The DNA of the CDR3 is TGCAGTGCTAGAGATCAAAGGGTTCCTGAGCAGTTCTTC. Translating it yields CSARDQRVPEQFF.

The chain employs TRBV7-2 and TRBJ2-3, with D perhaps TRBD1 (6 bases). Germline CDR1 and CDR2: SGHTA and FQGNSA. This CDR3 is built from 16 residues. Trimming took 0 bases from V and 3 from J, leaving 13 bases between them. The CDR3 loop reads CASSLASQDSTDTQYF. The DNA for the CDR3 is TGTGCCAGCAGCTTAGCGTCCCAGGACAGTACAGATACGCAGTATTTT. The entire variable domain, with the rest obtained from reference TRBV7-2 and TRBJ2-3, is as follows: GAGVSQSPSNKVTEKGKDVELRCDPISGHTALYWYRQSLGQGLEFLIYFQGNSAPDKSGLPSDRFSAERTGGSVSTLTIQRTQQEDSAVYLCASSLASQDSTDTQYFGPGTRLTVL.

CDR3 residues: CASSSINVGTGELFF. DNA of the CDR3: TGTGCCAGCAGCTCCATAAACGTCGGGACCGGGGAGCTGTTTTTT. This chain connects TRBV2 to TRBJ2-2; D remains ambiguous. Germline V gene data show CDR1 as SNHLY and CDR2 as FYNNEI. The CDR3 has 15 residues. Deletions cut 6 bases from V and 5 bases from J, with 16 bases between.

The gene calls are TRBV6-5 and TRBJ1-2, with D perhaps TRBD1 (6 bases). The germline V gene has CDR1 MNHEY and CDR2 SVGAGI. The germline V and J ends were trimmed by 2 bases and 7 bases, with 14 bases remaining between them. The CDR3 has 14 amino acids. The CDR3 sequence is CASSYGGGGGGYTF. CDR3 DNA sequence: TGTGCCAGCAGTTACGGCGGGGGAGGGGGTGGCTACACCTTC.

This chain links TRBV5-1 with TRBJ1-6; D uncertain. The V end was cut by 1 base, the J end by 1 base, with 9 bases between. Per the germline V gene, CDR1 is SGHRS and CDR2 is YFSETQ. The CDR3 is 16 residues long. For the CDR3, the DNA is TGCGCCAGCAGCTTGAAGGGTGTGTCCTATAATTCACCCCTCCACTTT. Its translation: CASSLKGVSYNSPLHF. The full variable domain, its missing parts supplied by reference TRBV5-1 and TRBJ1-6, is KAGVTQTPRYLIKTRGQQVTLSCSPISGHRSVSWYQQTPGQGLQFLFEYFSETQRNKGNFPGRFSGRQFSNSRSEMNVSTLELGDSALYLCASSLKGVSYNSPLHFGNGTRLTVT.

The gene calls are TRBV29-1 and TRBJ2-2; TRBD1 might be the D (5 bases). The CDR3 spans 15 residues. The V and J ends lost 0 bases and 7 bases respectively, with 15 bases between them. The germline V gene encodes CDR1 SQVTM and CDR2 ANQGSEA. This CDR3 is CSVEDKGIVHGELFF. The CDR3 DNA follows: TGCAGCGTTGAAGATAAGGGGATCGTCCACGGGGAGCTGTTTTTT.

The chain uses TRBV7-8 and TRBJ2-7; TRBD1 aligns across 7 bases. Germline V gene data show CDR1 as SGHVS and CDR2 as FQNEAQ. The CDR3 contains 12 residues. V was pared by 4 bases and J by 7 bases, with 4 bases of the junction left unmatched. CDR3 sequence reads: CASSSTGEEQYF. As DNA, the CDR3 is TGTGCCAGCAGCTCAACAGGGGAAGAGCAGTACTTC. Full variable domain (remainder filled in from reference TRBV7-8 and TRBJ2-7): GAGVSQSPRYKVAKRGQDVALRCDPISGHVSLFWYQQALGQGPEFLTYFQNEAQLDKSGLPSDRFFAERPEGSVSTLKIQRTQQEDSAVYLCASSSTGEEQYFGPGTRLTVT.

Notes on this clonotype: This may arise from a read error, as a much more abundant clone is one base away. Lacking the conserved final phenylalanine or tryptophan, this CDR3 likely reflects a read error. This chain connects TRBV15 to TRBJ2-7; the match to TRBD1 covers 7 bases. The CDR3 loop spans 14 amino acids. Germline V gives CDR1 LNHNV, CDR2 YYDKDF (reference sequence). V lost 5 bases to trimming and J lost 0 bases; unmatched junction nucleotides: 4. Here the CDR3 DNA reads TGTGCCACCAGCGGGGACAGAAACTCCTACGAGCAGTACCTC. Amino acids: CATSGDRNSYEQYL.

This clonotype was seen only once. Possible read error: a much larger clone is one base away. The gene calls are TRBV10-2 and TRBJ1-6, with TRBD1 matching 12 bases. Germline V gene lookup returns CDR1 WSHSY and CDR2 SAAADI. CDR3 size: 18 residues. CDR3 nucleotide sequence: TGCGCCAACAGTGAGTCGATTGGTTGGGACAGGGGGCTATCACCCCTCCACTTT. It specifies CANSESIGWDRGLSPLHF.

The table lists this clonotype with a few counts. The V and J genes are TRBV28 and TRBJ2-2; 7 bases align to TRBD2. J gave up 8 bases and V 7 bases, and 4 bases lay outside the gene matches. The V gene's germline CDR1 is MDHEN and CDR2 SYDVKM. This CDR3 is 12 amino acids long. As DNA, the CDR3 is TGTGCCAGCACCCAACTAGCGGGGGAGCTGTTTTTT. Its translation is CASTQLAGELFF.

V is TRBV10-3 and J is TRBJ2-3; unclear D gene. Germline V gene sequence: CDR1 ENHRY, CDR2 SYGVKD. The V and J ends lost 2 bases and 6 bases respectively, with 3 bases between them. This CDR3 is built from 11 residues. CDR3 nucleotides: TGTGCCATCAGTGAGGAGGATACGCAGTATTTT. Encoded protein: CAISEEDTQYF.

This clonotype was recorded a few times. This CDR3 is CSARTGTGYSGYTF. CDR3 DNA sequence: TGCAGTGCCAGAACCGGGACAGGCTACTCTGGCTACACCTTC. J is TRBJ1-2 and V is TRBV20-1, with TRBD1 matching 8 bases. V lost 6 bases to trimming and J lost 7 bases; unmatched junction nucleotides: 13. The germline V gene has CDR1 DFQATT and CDR2 SNEGSKA (reference sequence). The CDR3 extends over 14 amino acids.

This clonotype was seen ten or more times. This chain connects TRBV25-1 to TRBJ1-1; 8 bases map to TRBD1. The CDR3 has 12 residues. Trimming took 11 bases from V and 7 from J; bases not matched to a gene: 9. Germline V gives CDR1 MGHDK, CDR2 SYGVNS. The CDR3 spells CAAGRTGLEAFF. The CDR3 bases are TGTGCCGCCGGGAGGACAGGGCTTGAAGCTTTCTTT.

This rearrangement joins TRBV29-1 to TRBJ1-2; TRBD1 is a possible D gene (6 bases). V was shortened by 1 base and J by 4 bases, with 10 bases between the two germline ends. The CDR3 covers 13 residues. Germline CDR1 reads SQVTM; CDR2 reads ANQGSEA. CDR3 nucleotide sequence: TGCAGCGTTGAAGGGACAGAGACCTATGGCTACACCTTC. Its translation is CSVEGTETYGYTF.

This clonotype came up a few times. The V gene is TRBV28, the J gene TRBJ2-7; TRBD1 matches 7 bases. CDR3 length: 14 amino acids. In germline, CDR1 is MDHEN, CDR2 SYDVKM. Trimming at V came to 6 bases and at J to 2 bases, leaving 7 bases not matched to a gene. CDR3 nucleotides: TGTGCCAGCAGCGTCGGGACAGCGGCCTACGAGCAGTACTTC. It translates to CASSVGTAAYEQYF.

Here the CDR3 DNA reads TGTGCCTGGAGCACCCTAAGGGCCCGGTGGGACACTGAAGCTTTCTTT. It codes for CAWSTLRARWDTEAFF. The V call is TRBV30, the J call TRBJ1-1; D unclear. The germline V gene has CDR1 GTSNPN and CDR2 SVGIG (reference sequence). The CDR3 consists of 16 residues. The ends were cut back, 3 bases at V and 3 bases at J, with 20 bases in the middle.

In its sample, this clonotype was seen a few times. This chain joins TRBV7-2 and TRBJ2-1; 11 nucleotides line up with TRBD2. Unmatched junction bases numbered 5, after V lost 1 base and J lost 9 bases. In germline, CDR1 is SGHTA, CDR2 FQGNSA. The CDR3 consists of 15 residues. DNA of the CDR3: TGTGCCAGCAGCTTAGATGGTAGCGGGAGGGGTGAGCAGTTCTTC. Protein product: CASSLDGSGRGEQFF.

The chain links TRBV30 to TRBJ2-1; TRBD1 aligns across 8 bases. The J segment lost 4 bases and the V segment lost 3 bases, leaving 8 bases of the junction unmatched. The CDR3 is 15 amino acids. CDR1 is GTSNPN, CDR2 SVGIG, per germline (reference sequence). The CDR3 DNA reads as TGTGCCTGGAGCGGAGGACAGGGCCTTTACAATGAGCAGTTCTTC. Encoded protein: CAWSGGQGLYNEQFF.